What follows is one T cell receptor (beta chain) and its context. The antigen is not known. This entry comes from a study of OX40 agonist ivuxolimab in advanced cancers. Overall study findings and caveats: Circulating CD4+ and CD8+ T cells showed clonal expansion by week 6 at 0.1 to 3.0 mg/kg.

The assay was immunoSEQ multiplex PCR, and TCRdb's table has in-frame clones only and misses some. This table has about 55,000 clones, around 87% appearing once. V lost 10 bases and J 2 bases, leaving 11 bases between the germline ends. Germline V gene sequence: CDR1 WSHSY, CDR2 SAAADI. The CDR3 has 13 amino acids. This receptor was identified in an adult with an advanced solid tumor such as melanoma, head and neck, liver or kidney cancer. The input for sequencing was CD4+ or CD8+ T cells sorted from blood, taken in a trial of the OX40 agonist ivuxolimab. The J gene is TRBJ2-2, the V gene TRBV10-2; no definite D call. CDR3 sequence (DNA): TGCGCCACTTGGGCTACTAACACCGGGGAGCTGTTTTTT. This gives the protein CATWATNTGELFF.